This T cell receptor beta chain was found in a study of control samples from healthy donors and cancer patients. Germline-derived CDR1 and CDR2 are SEHNR and FQNEAQ (reference sequence). The CDR3 consists of 12 residues. V was shortened by 2 bases and J by 7 bases, with 6 bases between the two germline ends. Method: immunoSEQ multiplex PCR; TCRdb's copy keeps in-frame clones and lacks some. The profile covers 150,000 or so clones, with 70% to 90% appearing a single time and over 4% taken by the ten largest. The clonotype originates from a woman aged 25 to 39 in good health. Sequences were obtained from blood. The V call is TRBV7-9, the J call TRBJ2-1; D is unclear. The CDR3 DNA reads as TGTGCCAGCAGCTTACACTTAAATGAGCAGTTCTTC. Its translation is CASSLHLNEQFF.